The 19 T cell receptor beta chains in this list originate from one sample, sequenced in a study of regulatory T cells in long-lasting Graves disease. The time point is: newly diagnosed GD, antithyroid drugs for less than 3 months. RNA isolated from PBMCs was used to make the TCR library. Arm-PCR of CDR3 regions and iRepertoire HTBI primers were the basis on which TCR beta libraries were built. TCRdb analysed the multiplex PCR reads with MiXCR anew, one entry per CDR3 protein. The sample yields a few hundred thousand distinct CDR3 sequences, 15% to 20% seen once. The sample also formed part of further work on T cells in Graves' hyperthyroidism and ophthalmopathy.

The input for sequencing was peripheral blood mononuclear cells (PBMCs), taken at new diagnosis, from a patient treated with antithyroid drugs. Every receptor here comes from a woman aged 18-29 years with Graves disease.

This clonotype was observed at least ten times. The chain links TRBV11-3 to TRBJ2-2, with TRBD2 identical over 11 bases. Looked up from germline, CDR1 is SGHNT and CDR2 is YENEEA. J gave up 4 bases and V 4 bases, and 11 bases lay outside the gene matches. The CDR3 loop spans 18 amino acids. CDR3 region: CASSSPPGLAGGTGELFF. The CDR3 DNA is TGTGCCAGCAGCTCCCCGCCGGGGCTAGCGGGGGGCACCGGGGAGCTGTTTTTT. The full variable domain, with the rest looked up from reference TRBV11-3 and TRBJ2-2, is EAGVVQSPRYKIIEKKQPVAFWCNPISGHNTLYWYLQNLGQGPELLIRYENEEAVDDSQLPKDRFSAERLKGVDSTLKIQPAELGDSAVYLCASSSPPGLAGGTGELFFGEGSRLTVL.

The chain employs TRBV20-1 and TRBJ1-2, with D possibly matching TRBD1 (5 bases). V lost 7 bases to trimming and J lost 1 base, with 13 bases between them. The CDR3 sequence is 13 residues long. CDR1 is DFQATT, CDR2 SNEGSKA, per germline (reference sequence). DNA for the CDR3: TGCAGTGTCACAAAACAGGATAACTATGGCTACACCTTC. This codes for CSVTKQDNYGYTF.

At least ten counts were recorded for this clonotype. The chain recombines TRBV28 with TRBJ2-5; TRBD2 is a possible D gene (6 bases). The CDR3 is 14 amino acids. Between the trimmed V and J ends, which lost 2 bases and 6 bases, there was a span of 13 bases. Germline V lookup: CDR1 MDHEN, CDR2 SYDVKM. CDR3 protein: CASSLRRELQTQYF. For the CDR3, the DNA is TGTGCCAGCAGTTTAAGGAGGGAATTACAGACCCAGTACTTC.

This clonotype was picked up a small number of times. It may be a read error: a sequence one base away is much more abundant. The genes are TRBV30 and TRBJ1-2, with D perhaps matching TRBD1 (5 bases). V was shortened by 0 bases and J by 5 bases, with 13 bases between the two germline ends. The CDR3 spans 14 residues. The germline V gene has CDR1 GTSNPN and CDR2 SVGIG (reference sequence). The CDR3 reads CAWSVITGDYGYTF. CDR3 DNA: TGTGCCTGGAGTGTGATAACAGGTGATTATGGCTACACCTTC.

This clonotype appeared many times. The chain uses TRBV6-1 and TRBJ1-1; TRBD1 matches 10 bases. Germline-derived CDR1 and CDR2 are MNHNS and SASEGT. The CDR3 is made up of 15 amino acids. With V trimmed by 6 bases and J by 6 bases, 10 bases remained unmatched. CDR3 in DNA: TGTGCCAGCAGGAAGCGGACAGGGGGTTTCTCTGAAGCTTTCTTT. Its translation: CASRKRTGGFSEAFF.

The V gene is TRBV28, the J gene TRBJ2-7, with 13 bases identical to TRBD2. V was clipped by 5 bases and J by 0 bases; unmatched bases: 7. Germline assignment: CDR1 MDHEN and CDR2 SYDVKM. This CDR3 contains 17 residues. The CDR3 nucleotides are TGTGCCAGCAGTACCTGGACTAGCGGGGGCCTCTCCTACGAGCAGTACTTC. It translates to CASSTWTSGGLSYEQYF.

This clonotype was counted ten times or more. The chain is built from TRBV7-2 and TRBJ2-7; the D gene is possibly TRBD1 (6 bases). V lost 3 bases to trimming and J lost 0 bases, with 15 bases between them. CDR3 size: 16 residues. Germline V gene sequence: CDR1 SGHTA, CDR2 FQGNSA. CDR3 in amino acids: CASSFPLTGPSYEQYF. Written as DNA, the CDR3 is TGTGCCAGCAGCTTTCCCTTAACAGGGCCCTCCTACGAGCAGTACTTC.

This clonotype was detected many times. This chain connects TRBV28 to TRBJ1-5, with D unclear. This CDR3 comprises 15 residues. Germline-derived CDR1 and CDR2 are MDHEN and SYDVKM. The V gene lost 1 base and the J gene lost 4 bases, with 11 bases spanning the gap. CDR3 protein: CASSLSLIGNQPQHF. In DNA, the CDR3 is TGTGCCAGCAGTTTATCCCTAATAGGGAATCAGCCCCAGCATTTT.

The table lists this clonotype with many counts. The chain couples TRBV11-2 to TRBJ2-2; TRBD1 might be the D (6 bases). Germline loops: CDR1 SGHAT, CDR2 FQNNGV. Trimming removed 3 bases from V and 2 bases from J, with 16 bases in between. CDR3 length: 17 amino acids. The DNA of the CDR3 is TGTGCCAGCAGCTTGGGCCCCCAAGGGGGAAACACCGGGGAGCTGTTTTTT. Amino acids: CASSLGPQGGNTGELFF.

Only a few counts were recorded for this clonotype. V is TRBV30 and J is TRBJ1-4, with D unclear. The ends were cut back, 7 bases at V and 6 bases at J, with 15 bases in the middle. CDR3 length: 13 residues. Germline CDR1 is GTSNPN and CDR2 is SVGIG (reference sequence). CDR3: CASLYGEDEKLFF. Here the CDR3 DNA reads TGTGCCTCCCTGTACGGGGAGGATGAAAAACTGTTTTTT.

This clonotype was recorded at least ten times. CDR3 coding DNA: TGTGCCAGCAGTTTGGGGCGGCCCGGGGGCCCCTACAATGAGCAGTTCTTC. Residues: CASSLGRPGGPYNEQFF. The V call is TRBV27, the J call TRBJ2-1; the D call may be TRBD1 or TRBD2 (6 bases each). Germline V gene data show CDR1 as MNHEY and CDR2 as SMNVEV (reference sequence). CDR3 length: 17 residues. The germline V and J ends were trimmed by 3 bases and 2 bases, with 17 bases remaining between them.

This clonotype has only a few counts. CDR3 amino acids: CASSPWGGDSQPQHF. In DNA form, the CDR3 reads TGCGCCAGCAGCCCTTGGGGGGGGGATAGTCAGCCCCAGCATTTT. The chain recombines TRBV5-1 with TRBJ1-5; D perhaps matches TRBD1 (5 bases). Germline V gene data show CDR1 as SGHRS and CDR2 as YFSETQ. The length of the CDR3 is 15 residues. V lost 4 bases, J lost 6 bases, and 17 bases lay in between.

This clonotype was seen ten or more times. The V and J genes are TRBV30 and TRBJ2-1; no definite D call. The CDR3 runs 15 residues. V was shortened by 3 bases and J by 5 bases, with 17 bases between the two germline ends. Germline CDR1 and CDR2: GTSNPN and SVGIG (reference sequence). The CDR3 sequence: CAWSPSWKPDNEQFF. The CDR3 nucleotides read TGTGCCTGGAGCCCTTCCTGGAAGCCCGACAATGAGCAGTTCTTC.

This clonotype has a count of ten or more. This sequence joins TRBV20-1 and TRBJ1-5; D possibly corresponds to TRBD1 (6 bases). V was clipped by 4 bases and J by 6 bases, with 10 bases between them. The CDR3 runs to 12 residues. The germline CDR1 and CDR2 sequences are DFQATT and SNEGSKA (reference sequence). The CDR3 loop is CSAITGSQPQHF. The CDR3 bases are TGCAGTGCTATCACAGGGTCTCAGCCCCAGCATTTT.

This clonotype was recorded many times. This chain links TRBV5-1 with TRBJ2-1; tentative D call: TRBD2 (5 bases). Germline V gene data show CDR1 as SGHRS and CDR2 as YFSETQ. The CDR3 totals 14 residues. V lost 0 bases and J 8 bases, leaving 12 bases between the germline ends. CDR3 amino acids: CASSLVSGFDEQFF. DNA for the CDR3: TGCGCCAGCAGCTTGGTGTCGGGGTTCGATGAGCAGTTCTTC. The full variable domain, in which reference TRBV5-1 and TRBJ2-1 provide the parts outside the CDR3, is KAGVTQTPRYLIKTRGQQVTLSCSPISGHRSVSWYQQTPGQGLQFLFEYFSETQRNKGNFPGRFSGRQFSNSRSEMNVSTLELGDSALYLCASSLVSGFDEQFFGPGTRLTVL.

This clonotype showed up many times. The chain is built from TRBV6-2 or TRBV6-3 and TRBJ1-6; D is possibly TRBD1 (5 bases). CDR3 length: 16 residues. The germline CDR1 and CDR2 sequences are MNHEY and SVGEGT. Trimming removed 5 bases at V and 9 bases at J, with 20 bases between. This chain's CDR3 is CASSEAGRPRGSPLHF. As DNA, the CDR3 is TGTGCCAGCAGTGAAGCGGGCAGGCCGAGGGGTTCACCCCTCCACTTT.

This clonotype was observed many times. The chain is built from TRBV28 and TRBJ2-3; D is ambiguous. Trimming cost V 10 bases and J 3 bases, with 20 bases left between them. The CDR3 totals 15 residues. The germline V gene encodes CDR1 MDHEN and CDR2 SYDVKM. The CDR3 region has the DNA TGTGCCATACGAGGACCCTCGAGTACTACAGATACGCAGTATTTT. It translates to CAIRGPSSTTDTQYF.

Remarks on this clonotype: A much larger clone sits a single nucleotide away, making a read error possible. The chain has TRBV6-1 and TRBJ1-1; TRBD1 matches 7 bases. Unmatched junction bases numbered 7, after V lost 8 bases and J lost 4 bases. CDR3 length: 13 residues. Germline values: CDR1 MNHNS, CDR2 SASEGT. This chain's CDR3 is CASDRNRGTEAFF. The CDR3 DNA is TGTGCCAGCGATAGAAACAGGGGCACTGAAGCTTTCTTT.

V and J are TRBV28 and TRBJ1-3, with TRBD1 as a possible D gene (6 bases). Germline V gives CDR1 MDHEN, CDR2 SYDVKM. There are 17 residues in the CDR3. Between the trimmed V and J ends, which lost 5 bases and 1 base, there was a span of 18 bases. The CDR3: CASSGTAGVVSGNTIYF. The DNA for the CDR3 is TGTGCCAGCAGTGGGACCGCAGGGGTGGTATCTGGAAACACCATATATTTT.